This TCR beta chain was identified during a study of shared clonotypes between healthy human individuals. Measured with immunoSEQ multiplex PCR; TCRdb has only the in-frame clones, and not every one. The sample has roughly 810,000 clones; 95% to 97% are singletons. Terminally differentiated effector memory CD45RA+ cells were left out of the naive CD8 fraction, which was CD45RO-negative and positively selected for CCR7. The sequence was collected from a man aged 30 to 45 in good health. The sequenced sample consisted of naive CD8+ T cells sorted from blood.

DNA of the CDR3: TGTGCCAGCAGCTGGGTGGGTCCGGAGTTTCTAGAGACCCAGTACTTC. Translating gives CASSWVGPEFLETQYF. The chain couples TRBV28 to TRBJ2-5, with D hard to call. CDR1 is MDHEN, CDR2 SYDVKM, per germline. The CDR3 runs 16 residues. Trimming took 6 bases from V and 4 from J, leaving 21 bases between them.